Here is one T cell receptor (beta chain) with its context. The junction had 12 bases not matched to a gene; V was cut back by 3 bases and J by 5 bases. CDR3 length: 16 amino acids. Germline V gene sequence: CDR1 SGDLS, CDR2 YYNGEE. Authors' processing steps: Reference gene primer amplification gave estimated nucleated cell counts. The protocol was immunoSEQ multiplex PCR, while the TCRdb copy is restricted to in-frame clones and leaves out a portion. The D gene and trimming were derived from the DNA, and the V and J assignments and clone size from that table. Of under 130,000 clones detected, around 80% appear once; the ten largest clones hold approximately 15%. The data stem from a study of blood T cell repertoires in COVID-19. About the study: Donors in the United States, Italy and Spain gave samples during acute or convalescent COVID-19. The analysed material was cDNA or gDNA that came from T cells, B-cell-depleted T cells, or PBMCs.

The sequencing sample was made of peripheral blood. The rearrangement links TRBV9 to TRBJ1-1; TRBD1 agrees at 8 bases. This TCR was sampled from a woman of 80 years or more with acute or convalescent COVID-19. The CDR3 spells CASSAGQGRAGTEAFF. Here the CDR3 DNA reads TGTGCCAGCAGCGCCGGACAGGGCCGTGCGGGGACTGAAGCTTTCTTT.